This TCR beta chain was captured by sequencing in a study of shared clonotypes between healthy human individuals. Notes on this clone: This sample includes further DNA sequences coding for the same CDR3.

Profiling relied on immunoSEQ multiplex PCR, and the TCRdb table lists in-frame clones only, not all of them. The sample includes around 2.1 million clones, more than 85% of them seen just once. Selected positively for CCR7 and CD45RO-negative, naive CD8 cells excluded terminally differentiated effector memory CD45RA+ cells. V lost 8 bases to trimming and J lost 3 bases; unmatched junction nucleotides: 1. CDR1 and CDR2 from the germline V gene are SNHLY and FYNNEI. This CDR3 has 12 amino acids. This clonotype was sampled from a man between 18 and 35 years old in good health. Some clones in this sample may be carry-over from other donors' samples. The sample taken for sequencing was naive CD8+ T cells from PBMCs. The chain combines TRBV2 with TRBJ2-7, with 10 bases fitting TRBD1. The CDR3 region is CASRDRGYEQYF. For the CDR3, the DNA is TGTGCCAGCCGGGACAGGGGCTACGAGCAGTACTTC.